Sequencing of this TCR beta chain was carried out in a study of T cell responses to AZD1222 COVID-19 vaccine. Study results and limitations: Most donors were white British and more were female, and clonal diversity was possibly underestimated. Spike-spanning, vaccine-associated CD4 TCRs were dominant at 160-218 and 743-854. Spike-specific TCR breadth and depth grew following two AZD1222 doses. Of spike-specific TCRs, nearly half reportedly target regions left unmutated in variants.

The assay was immunoSEQ multiplex PCR, and TCRdb's table has in-frame clones only and misses some. Of approximately 120,000 clones in the sample, roughly 90% were seen once. For this clone: Its antigen remains unidentified.

Trimming took 5 bases from V and 3 from J, leaving 10 bases between them. This CDR3 region has 14 residues. CDR1 is MNHEY, CDR2 SMNVEV, per germline (reference sequence). The source material was peripheral blood, sampled on day 0 of AZD1222 vaccination. The chain carries TRBV27 and TRBJ2-2; D call uncertain. The receptor was isolated from an adult in good health. As DNA, the CDR3 is TGTGCCAGCAGTCGGTCTGAGGACACCGGGGAGCTGTTTTTT. This encodes CASSRSEDTGELFF.